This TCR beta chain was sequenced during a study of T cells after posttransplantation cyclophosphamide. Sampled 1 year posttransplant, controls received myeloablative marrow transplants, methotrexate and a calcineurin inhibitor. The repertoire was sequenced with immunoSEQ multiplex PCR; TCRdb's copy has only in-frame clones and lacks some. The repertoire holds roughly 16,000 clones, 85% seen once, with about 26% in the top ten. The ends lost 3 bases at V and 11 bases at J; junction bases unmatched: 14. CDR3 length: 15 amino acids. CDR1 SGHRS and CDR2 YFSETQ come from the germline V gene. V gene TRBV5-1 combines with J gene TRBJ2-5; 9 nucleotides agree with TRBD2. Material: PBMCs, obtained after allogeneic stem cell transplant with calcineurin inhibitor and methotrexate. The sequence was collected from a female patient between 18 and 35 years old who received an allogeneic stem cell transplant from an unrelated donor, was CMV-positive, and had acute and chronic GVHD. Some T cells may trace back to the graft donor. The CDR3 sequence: CASSSDPGLAMVQYF. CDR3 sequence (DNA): TGCGCCAGCAGCTCAGATCCGGGACTAGCTATGGTTCAGTACTTC.